These 14 T cell receptor beta chains were sequenced from one sample in a study of spatial heterogeneity in lung cancer. A single record per CDR3 protein comes from TCRdb applying MiXCR to the 5' RACE reads. Counted here are 20,000 to 25,000 distinct CDR3 sequences, about 5% occurring once; the ten biggest clones make up 30% to 35%. The time point: sample taken at primary tumor resection. Material: PBMCs, obtained at surgery. These receptor sequences come from a male donor with early-stage non-small cell lung cancer.

This clonotype has a count of ten or more. V and J are TRBV9 and TRBJ2-3; no definite D call. The length of the CDR3 is 14 residues. The V gene's germline CDR1 is SGDLS and CDR2 YYNGEE. V dropped 5 bases and J dropped 8 bases, with 18 bases sitting between them. CDR3 in amino acids: CASSPSPASFTQYF. The CDR3 DNA is TGTGCCAGCAGTCCATCGCCCGCCAGTTTTACGCAGTATTTT.

This clonotype was detected many times. The chain is built from TRBV20-1 and TRBJ2-4; D not certain. Germline V gene sequence: CDR1 DFQATT, CDR2 SNEGSKA (reference sequence). This CDR3 contains 15 residues. V lost 3 bases and J lost 0, with 12 bases in between. The CDR3 DNA is TGCAGTGCTAGTCTCCCGGCACTAGCCAAAAACATTCAGTACTTC. This gives the protein CSASLPALAKNIQYF.

This clonotype was detected a few times. The J gene is TRBJ2-2, the V gene TRBV9; D is possibly TRBD2 (7 bases). V was shortened by 0 bases and J by 4 bases, with 13 bases between the two germline ends. The CDR3 has 16 amino acids. Germline CDR1 reads SGDLS; CDR2 reads YYNGEE. The CDR3 loop reads CASSVVGGGGTGELFF. The CDR3 coding sequence is TGTGCCAGCAGCGTAGTTGGCGGGGGCGGCACCGGGGAGCTGTTTTTT.

This clonotype was observed many times. V is TRBV7-9 and J is TRBJ2-6; D call uncertain. The length of the CDR3 is 12 residues. The germline gives CDR1 SEHNR, CDR2 FQNEAQ (reference sequence). The ends were cut back, 7 bases at V and 2 bases at J, with 3 bases in the middle. CDR3 residues: CASTTGANVLTF. The CDR3, as DNA: TGTGCCAGCACAACTGGGGCCAACGTCCTGACTTTC.

This clonotype was detected only a few times. The chain employs TRBV7-2 and TRBJ2-1; either TRBD1 or TRBD2 may supply D (5 bases each). Trimming left V 4 bases short and J 3 bases short, with 16 bases between. This CDR3 spans 16 amino acids. Germline CDR1 reads SGHTA; CDR2 reads FQGNSA. The CDR3 spells CASSSSRGRFYNEQFF. The CDR3 DNA reads TGTGCCAGCAGCTCATCGAGGGGTAGATTCTACAATGAGCAGTTCTTC.

This clonotype appeared many times. This chain connects TRBV18 to TRBJ2-3; D ambiguous. The CDR3 sequence is 14 residues long. Trimming cost V 3 bases and J 0 bases, with 7 bases left between them. CDR1 and CDR2 from the germline V gene are KGHSH and LQKENI. The CDR3 bases are TGTGCCAGCTCACCGGACGGTAGCACAGATACGCAGTATTTT. As protein: CASSPDGSTDTQYF.

This clonotype was observed at least ten times. The rearrangement joins TRBV20-1 to TRBJ2-2; 9 nucleotides match TRBD2. V trimming: 1 base; J trimming: 2 bases; junction bases outside the gene matches: 5. The germline V gene has CDR1 DFQATT and CDR2 SNEGSKA (reference sequence). The CDR3 is made up of 16 amino acids. The CDR3 DNA follows: TGCAGTGCTAGAGGGCTAGCGGGGCTAAACACCGGGGAGCTGTTTTTT. Translation: CSARGLAGLNTGELFF.

The CDR3 DNA reads TGTGCCAGCAGTTTACTCTTGGGACATCTTTCGGCCGAGCAGTACTTC. Amino acids: CASSLLLGHLSAEQYF. The chain uses TRBV12-3 or TRBV12-4 and TRBJ2-7, with a weak D call TRBD1 (6 bases). The CDR3 is made up of 16 amino acids. Trimming cost V 2 bases and J 6 bases, with 20 bases left between them.

Many counts were recorded for this clonotype. The V call is TRBV4-2, the J call TRBJ2-2; 10 positions match TRBD2. CDR3 length: 13 amino acids. Unmatched junction bases numbered 5, after V lost 2 bases and J lost 14 bases. CDR1 and CDR2 from the germline V gene are LGHNA and YNFKEQ. Here the CDR3 reads CASSQPAGGVLFF. The DNA for the CDR3 is TGTGCCAGCAGCCAACCAGCGGGGGGGGTTCTGTTTTTT.

In its sample, this clonotype was seen many times. This chain uses TRBV7-2 with TRBJ2-1, with 10 bases matching TRBD2. The CDR3 is 14 residues long. J lost 6 bases, V lost 5 bases, and 4 bases had no gene match. Germline V CDR1 and CDR2: SGHTA, FQGNSA. The CDR3 sequence is CASSRWTSGNEQFF. The CDR3 DNA reads as TGTGCCAGCAGCCGGTGGACTAGCGGCAATGAGCAGTTCTTC.

This clonotype was picked up many times. The chain combines TRBV25-1 with TRBJ2-1; 7 bases are shared with TRBD2. Trimming at V came to 3 bases and at J to 3 bases, leaving 11 bases not matched to a gene. Germline V gene data show CDR1 as MGHDK and CDR2 as SYGVNS. CDR3 length: 17 residues. The CDR3 region is CASSESTGGGIYNEQFF. The DNA for the CDR3 is TGTGCCAGCAGTGAGTCTACGGGCGGGGGAATCTACAATGAGCAGTTCTTC.

In its sample, this clonotype was seen many times. V is TRBV28 and J is TRBJ2-7, with TRBD1 as a possible D gene (5 bases). The germline V gene encodes CDR1 MDHEN and CDR2 SYDVKM. V lost 2 bases and J 4 bases, leaving 15 bases between the germline ends. The CDR3 runs 15 residues. CDR3 sequence (DNA): TGTGCCAGCAGTTTAGGCGGACAAACCAAGTACGAGCAGTACTTC. This codes for CASSLGGQTKYEQYF.

Ten or more counts support this clonotype. The chain carries TRBV28 and TRBJ2-7; 9 bases match TRBD1. This CDR3 has 16 residues. CDR1 and CDR2 (germline): MDHEN, SYDVKM. V was clipped by 5 bases and J by 2 bases; unmatched bases: 10. CDR3 bases: TGTGCCAGCAGTCCCCTTGGGGGACAGGGAACCTACGAGCAGTACTTC. Translation gives CASSPLGGQGTYEQYF.

The sample holds a few counts of this clonotype. This could be a read error, since a much larger clone is one nucleotide away. The rearrangement uses TRBV18 and TRBJ2-1, with a possible D match to TRBD2 (5 bases). The CDR3 has 14 amino acids. The V gene's germline CDR1 is KGHSH and CDR2 LQKENI. Here the CDR3 DNA reads TGTGTCAGCTCACCCGAAGCGGCCTACAATGAGCAGTTCTTC. This encodes CVSSPEAAYNEQFF.